These T cell receptor beta chains were read from a single sample in a study of blood T cells in healthy people across ages. One entry per CDR3 protein results from TCRdb running MiXCR on the 5' RACE reads. The table lists about 1.8 million distinct CDR3 sequences, less than 50% of them singletons. Sequencing was carried out using blood. The receptors shown here come from a woman aged 40 to 50 in good health. Each CDR3 is given with its conserved first and last residue. The D gene is left open where the match is weak. Some rows have no size entry. The others give once, few or many, or a class for an expanded clone.

.	many	TRBV4-3	TRBJ2-5	TGCGCCAGCAGCCAAGATAATGGCGCAGAGACCCAGTACTTC	CASSQDNGAETQYF
.	once	TRBV20-1	TRBJ2-7	TGCAGTGCTAAGGGCCACCAAGAGGCCCAGTACTTC	CSAKGHQEAQYF
.	.	TRBV4-3	TRBJ2-7	TGCGCCAGCAGCCAAGATGCGACGCCTTCCTACGAGCAGTACTTC	CASSQDATPSYEQYF
.	few	TRBV11-2	TRBJ2-1	TGTGCCAGCAGCTTTATTGGGCAGGGGATTAATGAGCAGTTCTTC	CASSFIGQGINEQFF
TRBD2	few	TRBV7-9	TRBJ2-3	TGTGCCAGTAAGCCGGGACTAGCGGTAACAGATACGCAGTATTTT	CASKPGLAVTDTQYF
TRBD2	.	TRBV27	TRBJ2-5	TGTGCCAGCAGTTTATCTGGGACTACCAAGGGGGAGACCCAGTACTTC	CASSLSGTTKGETQYF
.	.	TRBV7-2	TRBJ2-4	TGTGCCAGCAGCTTAGTCAGCCTTCAAAACATTCAGTACTTC	CASSLVSLQNIQYF
TRBD1	.	TRBV20-1	TRBJ2-7	TGCAGTGCTAGACACAGGGGCTACGAGCAGTACTTC	CSARHRGYEQYF
TRBD1	.	TRBV7-2	TRBJ1-2	TGTGCCAGCAGCTTACAGCTAACCGGGACAGGGGGCGCGTACTATGGCTACACCTTC	CASSLQLTGTGGAYYGYTF
.	.	TRBV11-2	TRBJ1-1	TGTGCCAGCACCACACCTGGAGGGGAATGGGGTGAAGCTTTCTTT	CASTTPGGEWGEAFF
.	many	TRBV4-3	TRBJ2-5	TGCGCCAGCAGCCAAGATTTCGGCAAGGCGGAGACCCAGTACTTC	CASSQDFGKAETQYF
.	.	TRBV27	TRBJ1-2	TGTGCCAGCGACGGAGGGGATGGCTACACCTTC	CASDGGDGYTF
.	.	TRBV28	TRBJ1-2	TGTGCCAGCAGTTTAGAACGAGGTATTGGCTACACCTTC	CASSLERGIGYTF
TRBD1	.	TRBV7-2	TRBJ2-1	TGTGCCAGCTCGAGGGTCGCGACAGGGGTCATTGGTGGGGAGACCCAGTTCTTC	CASSRVATGVIGGETQFF
.	.	TRBV24-1	TRBJ1-2	TGTGCCACCAGTGATCCGCCGGGGGGGGAAGATGGCTACACCTTC	CATSDPPGGEDGYTF
TRBD2	.	TRBV7-2	TRBJ2-7	TGTGCCAGCAGCTTCGAGGGGACTAACTACAATGAGCAGTACTTC	CASSFEGTNYNEQYF
TRBD1	few	TRBV27	TRBJ2-1	TGTGCCAGCAGGGCCTTGACAGGGGGCTCCTACAATGAGCAGTTCTTC	CASRALTGGSYNEQFF
.	.	TRBV7-2	TRBJ1-1	TGTGCCAGCAGCGAAATTACCAAGAACACTGAAGCTTTCTTT	CASSEITKNTEAFF